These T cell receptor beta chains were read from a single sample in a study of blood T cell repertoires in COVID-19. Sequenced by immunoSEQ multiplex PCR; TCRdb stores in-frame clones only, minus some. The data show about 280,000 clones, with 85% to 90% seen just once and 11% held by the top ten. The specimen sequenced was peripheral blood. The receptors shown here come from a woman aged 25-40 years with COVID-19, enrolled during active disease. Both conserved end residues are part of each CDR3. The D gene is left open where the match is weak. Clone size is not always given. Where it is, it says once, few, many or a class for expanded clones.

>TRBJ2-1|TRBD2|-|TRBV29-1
TGCAGCGTTGAACGGGATCCCGGGGGGGCGATTGAGCAGTTCTTC
CSVERDPGGAIEQFF
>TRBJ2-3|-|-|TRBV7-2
TGTGCCAGCAGCCCCGGACAGCTCCTCACAGATACGCAGTATTTT
CASSPGQLLTDTQYF
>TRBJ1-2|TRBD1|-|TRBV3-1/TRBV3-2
TGTGCCAGCAGCCAGGAGGGGGCAGTGATCTATGGCTACACCTTC
CASSQEGAVIYGYTF
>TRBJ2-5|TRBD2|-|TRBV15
TGTGCCACCAGCAGAGATCCGGGACTAGCGGGGAGTAGCGGGACCCAGTACTTC
CATSRDPGLAGSSGTQYF
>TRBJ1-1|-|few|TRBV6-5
TGTGCCAGCAGTTACTCGGGGCACGCTAACACTGAAGCTTTCTTT
CASSYSGHANTEAFF
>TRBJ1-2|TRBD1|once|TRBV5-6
TGTGCCAGCAGCGACGGGACAGGGCTTTCCTATGGCTACACCTTC
CASSDGTGLSYGYTF
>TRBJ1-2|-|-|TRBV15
TGTGCCACCAGCAGAGATCTTGGTGAGGTGGGCTACACCTTC
CATSRDLGEVGYTF
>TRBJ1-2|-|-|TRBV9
TGTGCCAGCAGCGTACAGGCCCAAAACTATGGCTACACCTTC
CASSVQAQNYGYTF
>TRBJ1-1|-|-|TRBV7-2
TGTGCCAGCAGCTCTCGGTTCGGGACTGAAGCTTTCTTT
CASSSRFGTEAFF
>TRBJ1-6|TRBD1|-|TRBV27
TGTGCCAGCAGTCACCGGGACAGGGCTTCACCCCTCCACTTT
CASSHRDRASPLHF
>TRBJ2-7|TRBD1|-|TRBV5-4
TGTGCCAGCAGCTGGGACAGTTCCTCCTACGAGCAGTACTTC
CASSWDSSSYEQYF
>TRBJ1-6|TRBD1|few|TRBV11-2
TGTGCCAGCAGCTTGCGGGACAGGGTTACACCCCTCCACTTT
CASSLRDRVTPLHF
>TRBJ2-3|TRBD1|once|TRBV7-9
TGTGCCAGCAGCGCGGGACAGGGGGACAGAGATACGCAGTATTTT
CASSAGQGDRDTQYF
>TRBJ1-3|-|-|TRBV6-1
TGTGCCAGCAGTGAAGGGGGCATTCGAGACACCATATATTTT
CASSEGGIRDTIYF
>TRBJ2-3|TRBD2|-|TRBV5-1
TGCGCCAGCAGCCCCAACCGAGCTAGCGGGGGGTTTAGGGATACGCAGTATTTT
CASSPNRASGGFRDTQYF
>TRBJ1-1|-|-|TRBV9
TGTGCCAGCAGCGAGCCCGCTGAAGCTTTCTTT
CASSEPAEAFF
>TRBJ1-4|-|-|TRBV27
TGTGCCAGCAGTTTAACAGGCTACTATGAAAAACTGTTTTTT
CASSLTGYYEKLFF
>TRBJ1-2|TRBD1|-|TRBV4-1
TGCGCCAGCAGCCACCCGGGACAGGGGGATTGGGGCTACACCTTC
CASSHPGQGDWGYTF
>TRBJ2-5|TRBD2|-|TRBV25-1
TGTGCCAGCAGTGACTACGCCGGGACTAGCAGAGAGACCCAGTACTTC
CASSDYAGTSRETQYF
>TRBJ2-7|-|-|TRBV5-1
TGCGCCAGCAGCTTGTACTACGAGCAGTACTTC
CASSLYYEQYF
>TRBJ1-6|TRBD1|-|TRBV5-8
TGTGCCAGCAGCTTCGCACAGGGGGCAGCAGATTCACCCCTCCACTTT
CASSFAQGAADSPLHF
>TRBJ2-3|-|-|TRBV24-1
TGTGCCACCAGTGATTTGCGGCTAGGCTTGCATACGCAGTATTTT
CATSDLRLGLHTQYF
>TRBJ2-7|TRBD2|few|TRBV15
TGTGCCACCAGCAGAGACCGACCGGGACTAGCGGGGGGTTACGAGCAGTACTTC
CATSRDRPGLAGGYEQYF
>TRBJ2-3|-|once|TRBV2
TGTGCTTCATATCTGGGGCTCACAGATACGCAGTATTTT
CASYLGLTDTQYF
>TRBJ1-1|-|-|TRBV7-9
TGTGCCAGCAGCTTAGGATCCGGCGGGAACACTGAAGCTTTCTTT
CASSLGSGGNTEAFF
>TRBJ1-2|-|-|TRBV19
TGTGCCAGTAGTATAGGTACTAACTATGGCTACACCTTC
CASSIGTNYGYTF
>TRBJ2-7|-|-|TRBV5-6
TGTGCCAGCAGCTACAGGGGGGGTCTGCACGAGCAGTACTTC
CASSYRGGLHEQYF
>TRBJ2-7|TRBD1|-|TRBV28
TGTGCCAGCAGTTCCGGGACAGGGCCCTACGAGCAGTACTTC
CASSSGTGPYEQYF
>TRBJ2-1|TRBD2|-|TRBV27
TGTGCCAGCAGTTTATTGCGGGGGTCATACAATGAGCAGTTCTTC
CASSLLRGSYNEQFF